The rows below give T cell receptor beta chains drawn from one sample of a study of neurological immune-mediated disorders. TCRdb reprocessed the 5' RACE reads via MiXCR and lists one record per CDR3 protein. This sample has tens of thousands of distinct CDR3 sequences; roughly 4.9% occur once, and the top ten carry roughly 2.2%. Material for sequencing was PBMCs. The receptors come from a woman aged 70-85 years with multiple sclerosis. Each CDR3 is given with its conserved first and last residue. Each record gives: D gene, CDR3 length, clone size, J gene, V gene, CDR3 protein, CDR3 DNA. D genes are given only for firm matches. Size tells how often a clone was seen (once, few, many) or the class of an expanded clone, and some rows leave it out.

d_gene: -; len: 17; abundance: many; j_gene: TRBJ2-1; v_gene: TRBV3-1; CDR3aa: CASSHLGQGSSYNEQFF; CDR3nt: TGTGCCAGCAGCCACCTGGGTCAGGGGAGCTCCTACAATGAGCAGTTCTTC
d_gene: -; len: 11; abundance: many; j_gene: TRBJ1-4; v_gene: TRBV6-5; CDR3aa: CASSNREKLFF; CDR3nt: TGTGCCAGCAGTAACAGGGAAAAACTGTTTTTT
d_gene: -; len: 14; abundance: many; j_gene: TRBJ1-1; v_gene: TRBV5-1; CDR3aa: CASSLLGDNTEAFF; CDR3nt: TGCGCCAGCAGCTTGTTGGGGGATAACACTGAAGCTTTCTTT
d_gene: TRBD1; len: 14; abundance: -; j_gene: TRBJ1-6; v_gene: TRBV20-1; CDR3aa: CSAGPGSGGSPLHF; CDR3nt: TGCAGTGCGGGGCCGGGCTCAGGGGGTTCACCCCTCCACTTT
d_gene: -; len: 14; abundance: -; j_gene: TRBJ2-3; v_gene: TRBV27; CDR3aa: CASSLSINTDTQYF; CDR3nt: TGTGCCAGCAGTTTATCCATAAACACAGATACGCAGTATTTT
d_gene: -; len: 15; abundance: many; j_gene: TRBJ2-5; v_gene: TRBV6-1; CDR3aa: CASSDWEKFQETQYF; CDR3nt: TGTGCCAGCAGTGACTGGGAGAAGTTCCAAGAGACCCAGTACTTC
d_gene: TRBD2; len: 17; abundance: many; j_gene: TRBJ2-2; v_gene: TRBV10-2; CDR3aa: CASSDRGGGRGTGELFF; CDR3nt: TGCGCCAGCAGTGATAGGGGTGGCGGGAGAGGGACCGGGGAGCTGTTTTTT
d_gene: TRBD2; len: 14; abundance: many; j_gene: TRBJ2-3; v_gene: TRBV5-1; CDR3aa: CASSPRTSGETQYF; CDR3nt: TGCGCCAGCAGCCCGCGGACTAGCGGGGAAACGCAGTATTTT
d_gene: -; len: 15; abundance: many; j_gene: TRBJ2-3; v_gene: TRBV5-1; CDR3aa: CASSLATGDVDTQYF; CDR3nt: TGCGCCAGCAGCTTGGCAACGGGGGACGTAGATACGCAGTATTTT
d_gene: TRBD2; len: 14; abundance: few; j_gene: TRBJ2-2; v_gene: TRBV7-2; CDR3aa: CASSGEGTTGELFF; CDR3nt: TGTGCCAGCAGCGGGGAGGGGACCACCGGGGAGCTGTTTTTT
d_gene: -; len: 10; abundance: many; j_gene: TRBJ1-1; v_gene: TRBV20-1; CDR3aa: CRGARGEAFF; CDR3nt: TGCAGGGGGGCGCGGGGTGAAGCTTTCTTT
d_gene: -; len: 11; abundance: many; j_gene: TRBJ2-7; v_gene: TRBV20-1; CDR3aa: CSAPDHLEQYF; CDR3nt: TGCAGTGCGCCCGACCACCTCGAGCAGTACTTC
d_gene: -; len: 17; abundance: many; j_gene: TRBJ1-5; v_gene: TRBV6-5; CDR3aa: CASSRYWGSVGNQPQHF; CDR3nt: TGTGCCAGCAGTCGCTACTGGGGATCGGTGGGAAATCAGCCCCAGCATTTT
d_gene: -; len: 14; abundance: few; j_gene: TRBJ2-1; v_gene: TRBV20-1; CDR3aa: CSASFQGTNNEQFF; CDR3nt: TGCAGTGCTAGCTTCCAGGGGACGAACAATGAGCAGTTCTTC
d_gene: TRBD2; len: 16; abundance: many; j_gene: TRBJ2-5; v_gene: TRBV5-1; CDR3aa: CASSLLAATSKETQYF; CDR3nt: TGCGCCAGCAGCTTGCTAGCGGCCACATCGAAAGAGACCCAGTACTTC
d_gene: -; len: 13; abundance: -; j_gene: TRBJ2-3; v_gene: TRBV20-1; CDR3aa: CSAFHRGGSAQYF; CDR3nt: TGCAGTGCTTTCCACAGGGGGGGATCGGCGCAGTATTTT
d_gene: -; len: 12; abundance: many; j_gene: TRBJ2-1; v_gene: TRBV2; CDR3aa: CASSEVLLAEFF; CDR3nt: TGTGCCAGCAGTGAAGTTTTACTAGCCGAGTTCTTC
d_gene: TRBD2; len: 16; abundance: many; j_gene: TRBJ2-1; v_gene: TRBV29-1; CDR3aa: CSVTYGGLAGEGEQFF; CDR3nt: TGCAGCGTTACGTACGGAGGACTAGCGGGAGAGGGCGAGCAGTTCTTC
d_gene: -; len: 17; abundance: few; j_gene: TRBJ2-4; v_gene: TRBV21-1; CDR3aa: CASSKGHWDLAKNIQYF; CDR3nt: TGTGCCAGCAGCAAAGGTCATTGGGATTTGGCCAAAAACATTCAGTACTTC
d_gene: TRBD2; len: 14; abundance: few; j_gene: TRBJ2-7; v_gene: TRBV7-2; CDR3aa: CASSLREENYEQYF; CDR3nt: TGTGCCAGCAGCTTGCGGGAGGAAAACTACGAGCAGTACTTC
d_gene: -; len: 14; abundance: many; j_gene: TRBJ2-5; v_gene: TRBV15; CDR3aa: CATSRDVGQETQYF; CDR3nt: TGTGCCACCAGCAGAGATGTGGGCCAAGAGACCCAGTACTTC
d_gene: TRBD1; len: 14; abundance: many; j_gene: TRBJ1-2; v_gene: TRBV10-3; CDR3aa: CAISESDRVYGYTF; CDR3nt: TGTGCCATCAGTGAGTCCGACAGGGTCTATGGCTACACCTTC
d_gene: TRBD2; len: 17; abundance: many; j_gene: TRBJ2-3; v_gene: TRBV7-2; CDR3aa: CASSLELAGSPGDTQYF; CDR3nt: TGTGCCAGCAGCTTAGAGCTAGCGGGGAGTCCGGGGGATACGCAGTATTTT
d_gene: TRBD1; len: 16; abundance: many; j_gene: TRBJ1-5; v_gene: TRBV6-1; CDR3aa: CASSRVEGQPNQPQHF; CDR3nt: TGTGCCAGCAGTCGCGTGGAGGGACAGCCCAATCAGCCCCAGCATTTT
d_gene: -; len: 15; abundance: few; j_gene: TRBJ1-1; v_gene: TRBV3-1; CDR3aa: CASSLDGAGNTEAFF; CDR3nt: TGTGCCAGCAGCCTTGACGGGGCTGGGAACACTGAAGCTTTCTTT
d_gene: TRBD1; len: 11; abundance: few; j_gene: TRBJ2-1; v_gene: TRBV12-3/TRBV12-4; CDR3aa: CASTKQGVQFF; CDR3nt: TGTGCCAGCACTAAACAGGGGGTGCAGTTCTTC
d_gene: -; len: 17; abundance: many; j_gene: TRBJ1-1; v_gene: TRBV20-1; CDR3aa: CSATPGTARRGNTEAFF; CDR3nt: TGCAGTGCTACGCCTGGGACGGCGAGGCGCGGAAACACTGAAGCTTTCTTT
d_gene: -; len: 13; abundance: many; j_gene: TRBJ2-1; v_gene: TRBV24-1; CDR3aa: CATSDATGEEQFF; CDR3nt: TGTGCCACCAGTGACGCGACAGGAGAGGAGCAGTTCTTC
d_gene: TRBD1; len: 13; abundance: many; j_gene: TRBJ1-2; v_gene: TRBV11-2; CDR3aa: CASSLDRGRGYTF; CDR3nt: TGTGCCAGCAGCTTAGACAGGGGGCGCGGCTACACCTTC
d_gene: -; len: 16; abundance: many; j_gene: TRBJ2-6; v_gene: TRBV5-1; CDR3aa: CASSLFVGSGANVLTF; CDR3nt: TGCGCCAGCAGTCTATTTGTGGGCTCTGGGGCCAACGTCCTGACTTTC
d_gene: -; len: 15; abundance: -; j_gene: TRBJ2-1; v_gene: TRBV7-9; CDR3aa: CASSLLQSSYNEQFF; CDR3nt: TGTGCCAGCAGCCTATTACAGAGCTCCTACAATGAGCAGTTCTTC
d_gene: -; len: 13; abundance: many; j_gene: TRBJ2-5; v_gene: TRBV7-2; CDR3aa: CASSFRGQETQYF; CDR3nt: TGTGCCAGCAGCTTCCGGGGTCAAGAGACCCAGTACTTC
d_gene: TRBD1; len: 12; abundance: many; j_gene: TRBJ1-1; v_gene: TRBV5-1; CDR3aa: CASQGEGDEAFF; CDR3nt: TGCGCCAGCCAGGGGGAGGGGGATGAAGCTTTCTTT
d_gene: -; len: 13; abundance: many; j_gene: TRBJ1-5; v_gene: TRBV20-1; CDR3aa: CSARTGSNQPQHF; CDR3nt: TGCAGTGCCAGAACAGGAAGCAATCAGCCCCAGCATTTT
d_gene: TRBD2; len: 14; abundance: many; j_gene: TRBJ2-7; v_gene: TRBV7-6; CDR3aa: CASSTSGKAYEQYF; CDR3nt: TGTGCCAGCAGCACTAGCGGTAAGGCCTACGAGCAGTACTTC
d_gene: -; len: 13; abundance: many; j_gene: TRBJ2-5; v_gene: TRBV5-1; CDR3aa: CASSSGTIETQYF; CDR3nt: TGCGCCAGCAGCTCAGGGACCATAGAGACCCAGTACTTC
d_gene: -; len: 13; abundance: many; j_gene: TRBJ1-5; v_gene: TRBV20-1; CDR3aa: CSAGGRGNQPQHF; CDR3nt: TGCAGTGCGGGGGGGCGCGGCAATCAGCCCCAGCATTTT
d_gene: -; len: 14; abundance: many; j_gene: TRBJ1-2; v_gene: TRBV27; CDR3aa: CASSLSVSNYGYTF; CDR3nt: TGTGCCAGCAGTTTATCGGTCAGTAACTATGGCTACACCTTC
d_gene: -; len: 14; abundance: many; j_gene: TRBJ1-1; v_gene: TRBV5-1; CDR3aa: CASSLEGLGTEAFF; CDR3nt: TGCGCCAGCAGCTTGGAGGGGCTGGGCACTGAAGCTTTCTTT
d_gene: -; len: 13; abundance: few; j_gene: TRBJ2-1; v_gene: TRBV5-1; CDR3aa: CASSLGTVNEQFF; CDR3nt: TGCGCCAGCAGCTTGGGGACGGTGAATGAGCAGTTCTTC
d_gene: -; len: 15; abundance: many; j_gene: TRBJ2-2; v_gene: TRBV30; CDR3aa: CAWSVKQKNTGELFF; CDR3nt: TGTGCCTGGAGTGTAAAACAGAAGAACACCGGGGAGCTGTTTTTT
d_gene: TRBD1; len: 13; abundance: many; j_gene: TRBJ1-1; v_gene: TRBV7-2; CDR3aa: CASSPQGATEAFF; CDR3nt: TGTGCCAGCAGCCCTCAGGGGGCTACTGAAGCTTTCTTT
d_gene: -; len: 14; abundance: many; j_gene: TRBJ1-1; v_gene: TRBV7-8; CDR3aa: CASSSWGGNTEAFF; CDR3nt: TGTGCCAGCAGCTCCTGGGGGGGTAACACTGAAGCTTTCTTT
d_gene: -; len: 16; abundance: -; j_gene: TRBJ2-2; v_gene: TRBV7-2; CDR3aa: CASGASGTYLPGELFF; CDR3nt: TGTGCCAGCGGGGCTTCCGGGACTTACCTCCCCGGGGAGCTGTTTTTT
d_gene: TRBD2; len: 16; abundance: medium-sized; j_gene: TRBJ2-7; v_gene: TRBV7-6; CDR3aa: CASSSIGSGSLYEQYF; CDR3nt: TGTGCCAGCAGCTCAATCGGTAGCGGGAGTCTTTACGAGCAGTACTTC
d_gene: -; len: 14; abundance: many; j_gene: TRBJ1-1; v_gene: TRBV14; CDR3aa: CASSQGGLDTEAFF; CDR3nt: TGTGCCAGCAGCCAAGGAGGGTTGGACACTGAAGCTTTCTTT
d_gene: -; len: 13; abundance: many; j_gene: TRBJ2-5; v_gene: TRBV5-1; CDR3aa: CASSPWTEETQYF; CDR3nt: TGCGCCAGCAGCCCCTGGACGGAAGAGACCCAGTACTTC
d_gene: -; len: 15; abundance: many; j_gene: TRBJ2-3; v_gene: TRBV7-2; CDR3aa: CASSLWPTSTDTQYF; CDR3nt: TGTGCCAGCAGCTTATGGCCGACGAGCACAGATACGCAGTATTTT